Only a few counts were recorded for the clone carrying this T cell receptor (beta chain). What it binds is unknown. V was pared by 0 bases and J by 8 bases, with 10 bases between. CDR1 is DFQATT, CDR2 SNEGSKA, per germline (reference sequence). This CDR3 region has 12 residues. This entry is derived from a study of blood T cells in healthy people across ages. General study findings and limits: A strong correlation between TCR beta diversity and naive T cell percentage was seen.

Caucasian, healthy and from Russia, the donors were aged between 6 and 90. The authors ran a second PCR of 7 to 11 cycles using a sample-barcoded 5' primer and a J-beta primer mix. TCRdb itself ran the 5' RACE reads through MiXCR, one entry per CDR3 protein. The table lists 1.5 million to 2 million distinct CDR3 sequences, 34% of them singletons. The V call is TRBV20-1, the J call TRBJ1-2; D call uncertain. Material: blood. This TCR was recovered from a woman aged 25-40 years in good health. Here the CDR3 DNA reads TGCAGTGCTAGAGACCCTCAGTTAGGCTACACCTTC. Translated, it gives CSARDPQLGYTF.